This T cell receptor beta chain derives from a study of shared clonotypes between healthy human individuals. General study findings and limits: Despite large depth, rarefaction showed incomplete sorted-subset sequencing. The study found approximately 5% of naive CD4 clonotypes shared across a few donors.

Comment on this clone: Its target is unknown.

This table comes from immunoSEQ multiplex PCR, and its TCRdb copy is limited to in-frame clones, with some not included. The sample carries 850,000 to 1,200,000 clones, about 70% recorded once. V shed 7 bases and J shed 1 base, with 14 bases lying between them. This CDR3 is 14 amino acids long. The germline V gene has CDR1 MDHEN and CDR2 SYDVKM. The rearrangement uses TRBV28 and TRBJ2-7; the D gene is possibly TRBD2 (7 bases). The origin of this receptor is a man between 18 and 35 years old in good health. The source material was memory CD4+ T cells sorted from blood. Subset in this sample: CD45RA-negative fraction. In nucleotides, the CDR3 is TGTGCCAGCACGGGGGCGGGGGAGTCCTACGAGCAGTACTTC. Its protein is CASTGAGESYEQYF. The variable domain in full, with the rest retrieved from reference TRBV28 and TRBJ2-7, is DVKVTQSSRYLVKRTGEKVFLECVQDMDHENMFWYRQDPGLGLRLIYFSYDVKMKEKGDIPEGYSVSREKKERFSLILESASTNQTSMYLCASTGAGESYEQYFGPGTRLTVT.